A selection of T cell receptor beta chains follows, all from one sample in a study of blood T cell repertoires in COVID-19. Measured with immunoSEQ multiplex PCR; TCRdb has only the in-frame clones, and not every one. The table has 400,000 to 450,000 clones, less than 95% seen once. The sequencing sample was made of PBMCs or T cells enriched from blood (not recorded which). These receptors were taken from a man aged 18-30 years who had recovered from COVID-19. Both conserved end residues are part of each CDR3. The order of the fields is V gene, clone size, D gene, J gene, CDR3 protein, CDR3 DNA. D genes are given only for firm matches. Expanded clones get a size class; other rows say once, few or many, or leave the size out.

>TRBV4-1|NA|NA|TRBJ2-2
CASRKIGSGELFF
TGCGCCAGCAGAAAAATCGGGAGCGGGGAGCTGTTTTTT
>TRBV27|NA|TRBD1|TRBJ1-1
CASSPSRQGYAEAFF
TGTGCCAGCAGTCCCTCCCGACAGGGTTACGCTGAAGCTTTCTTT
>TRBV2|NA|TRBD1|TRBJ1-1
CATRQGVGTEAFF
TGTGCCACGAGACAGGGGGTGGGCACTGAAGCTTTCTTT
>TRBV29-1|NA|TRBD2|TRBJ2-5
CSVGGLAGGLGREETQYF
TGCAGCGTTGGGGGACTAGCGGGAGGGCTTGGGCGGGAAGAGACCCAGTACTTC
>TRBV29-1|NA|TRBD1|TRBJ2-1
CSVETPDRASYNEQFF
TGCAGCGTTGAAACTCCGGACAGGGCCTCCTACAATGAGCAGTTCTTC
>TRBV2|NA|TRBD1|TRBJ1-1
CASFRGQGLDTEAFF
TGTGCCAGCTTTAGGGGACAGGGCCTCGACACTGAAGCTTTCTTT
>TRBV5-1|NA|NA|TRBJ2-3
CASREETAGDTQYF
TGCGCCAGCAGGGAGGAAACGGCGGGGGATACGCAGTATTTT
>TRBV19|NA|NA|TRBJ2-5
CASSSRGETQYF
TGTGCCAGTTCTTCCAGGGGAGAGACCCAGTACTTC
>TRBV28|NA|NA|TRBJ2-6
CASSLERAGGGANVLTF
TGTGCCAGCAGTTTGGAGAGGGCCGGAGGTGGGGCCAACGTCCTGACTTTC
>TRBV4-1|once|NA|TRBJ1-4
CASSQSSTATGEKLFF
TGCGCCAGCAGCCAGTCCTCGACCGCCACGGGTGAAAAACTGTTTTTT
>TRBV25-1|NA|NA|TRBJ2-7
CASSEWATDYSYEQYF
TGTGCCAGCAGTGAATGGGCAACGGACTACTCCTACGAGCAGTACTTC
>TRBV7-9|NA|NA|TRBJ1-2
CASSLFARESYTF
TGTGCCAGCAGCTTGTTCGCTCGTGAGAGCTACACCTTC
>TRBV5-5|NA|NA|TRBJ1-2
CASSPRNLKAPNYGYTF
TGTGCCAGCAGCCCTCGCAACTTAAAAGCCCCTAACTATGGCTACACCTTC
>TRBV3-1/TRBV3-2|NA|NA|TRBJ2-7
CASSQPPRARYEQYF
TGTGCCAGCAGCCAGCCCCCCAGGGCGCGATACGAGCAGTACTTC
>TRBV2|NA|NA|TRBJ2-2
CASSESTGTLNTGELFF
TGTGCCAGCAGCGAAAGCACCGGGACTCTGAACACCGGGGAGCTGTTTTTT
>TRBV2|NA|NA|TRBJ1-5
CASSTKGVGVRPQHF
TGTGCCAGCAGTACGAAGGGGGTCGGGGTCAGGCCCCAGCATTTT
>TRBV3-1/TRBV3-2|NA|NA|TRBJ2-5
CASSPKGLGSEAQYF
TGTGCCAGCAGCCCCAAGGGACTGGGATCGGAGGCCCAGTACTTC
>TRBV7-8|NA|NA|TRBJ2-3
CASSPNALESTDTQYF
TGTGCCAGCAGCCCTAACGCACTAGAGAGTACAGATACGCAGTATTTT
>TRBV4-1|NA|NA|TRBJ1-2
CASSHQTGSNYGYTF
TGCGCCAGCAGCCACCAAACAGGCTCGAACTATGGCTACACCTTC
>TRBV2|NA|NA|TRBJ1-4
CASTTAEKLFF
TGTGCCAGCACGACTGCCGAAAAACTGTTTTTT
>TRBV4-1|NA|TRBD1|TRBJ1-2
CASSHGQGMGLRGYTF
TGCGCCAGCAGCCACGGACAGGGGATGGGATTGCGCGGCTACACCTTC
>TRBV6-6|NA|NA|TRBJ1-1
CASSYSPQNTEAFF
TGTGCCAGCAGTTACTCTCCACAGAACACTGAAGCTTTCTTT
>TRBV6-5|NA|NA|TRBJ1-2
CASKWGRVVTYGYTF
TGTGCCAGCAAGTGGGGGCGCGTGGTTACCTATGGCTACACCTTC
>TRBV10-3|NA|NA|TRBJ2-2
CAISGQSGTGELFF
TGTGCCATCAGTGGTCAGAGCGGCACCGGGGAGCTGTTTTTT
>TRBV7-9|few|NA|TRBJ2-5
CASSSIRGNQQETQYF
TGTGCCAGCAGCTCAATTCGAGGTAACCAACAAGAGACCCAGTACTTC
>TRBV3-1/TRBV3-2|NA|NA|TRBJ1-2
CASSPIMAGNYGYTF
TGTGCCAGCAGCCCGATCATGGCAGGGAACTATGGCTACACCTTC
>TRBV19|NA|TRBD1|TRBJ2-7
CASSTRTGTGKNEQYF
TGTGCCAGTAGTACCAGAACCGGGACAGGGAAAAACGAGCAGTACTTC
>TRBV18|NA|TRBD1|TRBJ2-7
CASSPGQSHEQYF
TGTGCCAGCTCACCGGGACAGTCTCACGAGCAGTACTTC
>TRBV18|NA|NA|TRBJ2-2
CASSRGGTGELFF
TGTGCCAGCTCACGGGGAGGCACCGGGGAGCTGTTTTTT
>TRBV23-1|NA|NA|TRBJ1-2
CASYIKGGKNYGYTF
TGCGCCAGTTATATCAAGGGGGGGAAGAACTATGGCTACACCTTC
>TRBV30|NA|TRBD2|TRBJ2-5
CAWGLAGGPQETQYF
TGTGCCTGGGGACTAGCGGGAGGGCCCCAAGAGACCCAGTACTTC
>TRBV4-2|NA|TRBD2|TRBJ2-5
CASSQETSGRRRETQYF
TGTGCCAGCAGCCAAGAAACTAGCGGGAGACGTCGAGAGACCCAGTACTTC
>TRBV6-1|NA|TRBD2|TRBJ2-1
CASSERSGRNPYNEQFF
TGTGCCAGCAGTGAAAGAAGCGGGAGGAACCCCTACAATGAGCAGTTCTTC
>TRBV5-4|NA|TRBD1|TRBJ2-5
CASSYRTGAQETQYF
TGTGCCAGCAGCTATCGGACAGGTGCCCAAGAGACCCAGTACTTC
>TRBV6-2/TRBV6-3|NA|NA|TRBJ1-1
CASSYSSGMNTEAFF
TGTGCCAGCAGTTACTCCTCCGGGATGAACACTGAAGCTTTCTTT
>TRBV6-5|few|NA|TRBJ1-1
CASSIAGNGNTEAFF
TGTGCCAGCAGTATTGCAGGGAATGGGAACACTGAAGCTTTCTTT
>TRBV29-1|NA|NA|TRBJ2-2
CSVLSGNTNTGELFF
TGCAGCGTCCTTAGCGGAAACACGAACACCGGGGAGCTGTTTTTT
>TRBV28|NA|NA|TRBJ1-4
CASSVNSYEKLFF
TGTGCCAGCAGTGTCAACAGCTATGAAAAACTGTTTTTT
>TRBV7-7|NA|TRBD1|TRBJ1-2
CASSQPRLGTDPYGYTF
TGTGCCAGCAGCCAACCACGCCTGGGGACAGATCCGTATGGCTACACCTTC
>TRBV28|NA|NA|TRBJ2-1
CASSLSGQRRNEQFF
TGTGCCAGCAGTTTATCCGGACAGCGCCGTAATGAGCAGTTCTTC
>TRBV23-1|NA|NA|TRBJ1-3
CASSQSAVYTIYF
TGCGCCAGCAGTCAATCGGCGGTTTACACCATATATTTT
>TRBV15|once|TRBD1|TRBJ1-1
CATSRGTAPFEAFF
TGTGCCACCAGCCGTGGGACAGCACCTTTTGAAGCTTTCTTT
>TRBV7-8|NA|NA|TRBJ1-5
CASSLANRAEGDQPQHF
TGTGCCAGCAGCTTAGCTAACCGGGCTGAGGGTGATCAGCCCCAGCATTTT
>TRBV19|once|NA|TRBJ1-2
CASSNPLRTVGYGYTF
TGTGCCAGTAGTAACCCACTACGGACTGTTGGCTATGGCTACACCTTC
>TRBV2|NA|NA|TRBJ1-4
CASRASATNEKLFF
TGTGCCAGCAGGGCCAGTGCAACTAATGAAAAACTGTTTTTT
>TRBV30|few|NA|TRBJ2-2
CAWTGHLNTGELFF
TGTGCCTGGACGGGACATTTAAACACCGGGGAGCTGTTTTTT
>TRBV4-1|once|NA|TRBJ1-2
CASSQTLASSYGYTF
TGCGCCAGCAGCCAAACCCTGGCCTCCTCGTATGGCTACACCTTC
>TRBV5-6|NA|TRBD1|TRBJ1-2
CASSANRGLGYTF
TGTGCCAGCAGCGCGAACAGGGGGCTTGGCTACACCTTC
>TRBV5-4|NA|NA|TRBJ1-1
CASSLPPMGRENTEAFF
TGTGCCAGCAGCTTGCCACCCATGGGGAGGGAGAACACTGAAGCTTTCTTT
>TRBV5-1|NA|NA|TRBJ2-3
CASSLASSEDTQYF
TGCGCCAGCAGCTTGGCCTCGTCTGAGGATACGCAGTATTTT
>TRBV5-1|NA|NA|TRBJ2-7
CASSLLTSGERTYEQYF
TGCGCCAGCAGCTTACTAACCTCAGGGGAACGCACCTACGAGCAGTACTTC
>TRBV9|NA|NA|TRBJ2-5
CASSVRGQPDRMGETQYF
TGTGCCAGCAGCGTACGTGGGCAGCCGGATCGAATGGGAGAGACCCAGTACTTC
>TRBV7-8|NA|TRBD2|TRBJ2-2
CASSITTSGVLTGELFF
TGTGCCAGCAGCATAACGACTAGCGGGGTGTTAACCGGGGAGCTGTTTTTT
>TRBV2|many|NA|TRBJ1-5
CASKGNSNQPQHF
TGTGCCAGCAAGGGGAATAGCAATCAGCCCCAGCATTTT
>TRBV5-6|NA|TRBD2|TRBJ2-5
CASSRYSGTQETQYF
TGTGCCAGCAGCCGATATAGCGGGACACAAGAGACCCAGTACTTC
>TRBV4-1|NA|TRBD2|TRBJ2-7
CASSHTSGALYEQYF
TGCGCCAGCAGCCATACTAGCGGGGCCCTCTACGAGCAGTACTTC
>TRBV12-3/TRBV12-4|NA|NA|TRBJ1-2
CASTETRGNGYTF
TGTGCCAGCACTGAGACAAGGGGTAATGGCTACACCTTC